Described below is a single TCR beta chain sequence and its context. These data come from a study of blood T cell repertoires in COVID-19. Study context: Sample material is recorded as cDNA or gDNA derived from T cells, B-cell-depleted T cells, or PBMCs.

Per germline, CDR1 LNHDA and CDR2 SQIVND (reference sequence). CDR3 length: 19 amino acids. With 7 bases clipped from V and 0 bases from J, the junction kept 19 bases outside the gene matches. Per the original data handling: Estimation of nucleated cell counts was performed using reference gene primer amplification. Only in-frame clones appear in the TCRdb table, and some are missing; sequencing was by immunoSEQ multiplex PCR. V, J and clone size were drawn from that table, and D and trimming were deduced from the DNA. The sample includes under 200,000 clones, about 88% of them seen just once. The chain carries TRBV19 and TRBJ1-1; TRBD1 agrees at 8 bases. The TCR originated in a man aged 35 to 55 with active or convalescent COVID-19. The sequenced material came from peripheral blood. The CDR3 spells CASTGTGNPYSGVNTEAFF. The DNA for the CDR3 is TGTGCCAGTACGGGGACAGGCAATCCTTACTCCGGAGTGAACACTGAAGCTTTCTTT.